This T cell receptor (beta chain) was recorded in a study of shared clonotypes between healthy human individuals. The CD4+ fraction was divided into a CD45RA+ naive subset and a CD45RA-negative memory subset. V shed 4 bases and J shed 9 bases, with 21 bases lying between them. CDR3 length: 15 amino acids. Germline CDR1 and CDR2: SGDLS and YYNGEE. The assay was immunoSEQ multiplex PCR, and TCRdb's table has in-frame clones only and misses some. The sample holds about 2.4 million clones; around nine tenths are singletons and the top ten take more than 0.12%. V is TRBV9 and J is TRBJ2-3; a possible D gene is TRBD2 (6 bases). The receptor's source is a man younger than 35 in good health. Source material: naive CD4+ T cells sorted from blood. As for subset: CD45RA+ positively selected. Here the CDR3 DNA reads TGTGCCAGCAGCCCCCTAGGAGGGGAAATTGGAACGCAGTATTTT. The encoded protein is CASSPLGGEIGTQYF.